The next 12 T cell receptor beta chains were all read from a single sample in a study of OX40 agonist ivuxolimab in advanced cancers. The assay was immunoSEQ multiplex PCR, and TCRdb's table has in-frame clones only and misses some. The top ten hold under 3% of the sample, which has around 80,000 clones, around 90% seen once. Source: CD4+ or CD8+ T cells sorted from blood, taken in a trial of the OX40 agonist ivuxolimab. The receptors come from an adult with an advanced solid tumor such as melanoma, head and neck, liver or kidney cancer.

The table lists this clone with a count of one. The CDR3 reads CASSRGTEYNEQFF. As DNA, the CDR3 is TGTGCCAGCTCACGCGGGACAGAGTACAATGAGCAGTTCTTC. The V gene is TRBV18, the J gene TRBJ2-1; maybe TRBD1 (7 bases). This CDR3 region has 14 residues. Between the trimmed V and J ends, which lost 4 bases and 4 bases, there was a span of 11 bases. From germline, CDR1 is KGHSH and CDR2 LQKENI.

The rearrangement joins TRBV18 to TRBJ1-2; no firm D call. CDR1 and CDR2 (germline): KGHSH, LQKENI. The CDR3 totals 13 residues. V was cut by 6 bases and J by 2 bases, with 10 bases left in between. The CDR3 region is CASSPDGNYGYTF. CDR3 bases: TGTGCCAGCTCCCCGGACGGGAACTATGGCTACACCTTC.

The rearrangement uses TRBV10-3 and TRBJ2-2; no reliable D call. Germline lookup yields CDR1 ENHRY and CDR2 SYGVKD. Trimming took 6 bases from V and 7 from J, leaving 15 bases between them. CDR3 size: 14 residues. The CDR3 nucleotides are TGTGCCATCAGGGGGTTCAAGGAGAACGGGGAGCTGTTTTTT. Translated, it gives CAIRGFKENGELFF.

This clone was counted only a few times. The chain combines TRBV5-4 with TRBJ2-1, with 12 positions matching TRBD2. Per germline, CDR1 SGHNT and CDR2 YYREEE (reference sequence). The CDR3 extends over 17 amino acids. V shed 1 base and J 7 bases; nucleotides not matched to a gene: 9. CDR3 region: CASSLTVLAGGSNEQFF. CDR3 sequence (DNA): TGTGCCAGCAGCTTGACGGTCCTAGCGGGGGGGTCTAATGAGCAGTTCTTC.

The chain joins TRBV4-2 to TRBJ2-1; TRBD1 might be the D (5 bases). From germline, CDR1 is LGHNA and CDR2 YNFKEQ. The CDR3 extends over 14 amino acids. The ends were cut back, 1 base at V and 4 bases at J, with 8 bases in the middle. The chain's CDR3 is CASSQGGDYNEQFF. The CDR3 coding sequence is TGTGCCAGCAGCCAAGGGGGCGATTACAATGAGCAGTTCTTC.

The V call is TRBV15, the J call TRBJ2-1; 11 bases match TRBD2. V lost 2 bases, J lost 3 bases, and 12 bases stayed unmatched. Germline V gene data show CDR1 as LNHNV and CDR2 as YYDKDF (reference sequence). This CDR3 region has 19 residues. The CDR3 reads CATSRSTAVLAGGYNEQFF. CDR3 sequence (DNA): TGTGCCACCAGCAGAAGTACAGCGGTGCTAGCGGGGGGCTACAATGAGCAGTTCTTC.

The sample holds a few counts of this clone. This chain links TRBV29-1 with TRBJ1-1; weak D call: TRBD1 (5 bases). The ends were cut back, 6 bases at V and 6 bases at J, with 14 bases in the middle. The germline gives CDR1 SQVTM, CDR2 ANQGSEA. The CDR3 has 12 amino acids. Written as DNA, the CDR3 is TGCAGCGTGGGGGGAGACACGCCTGAAGCTTTCTTT. This codes for CSVGGDTPEAFF.

This rearrangement joins TRBV2 to TRBJ2-3; 11 nucleotides align to TRBD2. Unmatched junction bases numbered 13, after V lost 8 bases and J lost 3 bases. This CDR3 contains 17 residues. Germline-derived CDR1 and CDR2 are SNHLY and FYNNEI. The CDR3 nucleotides read TGTGCCAGCGTCAGGGGTAGCGGGGGGGATAGGACAGATACGCAGTATTTT. It is translated as CASVRGSGGDRTDTQYF.

The chain is built from TRBV13 and TRBJ2-7; TRBD2 aligns across 10 bases. V lost 6 bases to trimming and J lost 9 bases; unmatched junction nucleotides: 14. The CDR3 covers 15 residues. The germline gives CDR1 PRHDT, CDR2 FYEKMQ (reference sequence). CDR3 nucleotide sequence: TGTGCCAGCAGTCGGACTAGCGGCCCCCGAATAGGGCAGTACTTC. Its protein is CASSRTSGPRIGQYF.

The chain joins TRBV5-1 to TRBJ1-4; D is perhaps TRBD1 (5 bases). Germline V lookup: CDR1 SGHRS, CDR2 YFSETQ. CDR3 length: 14 residues. The germline V and J ends were trimmed by 4 bases and 6 bases, with 13 bases remaining between them. The CDR3 reads CASSPRQGDEKLFF. The CDR3 region has the DNA TGCGCCAGCAGCCCTCGGCAGGGTGATGAAAAACTGTTTTTT. Using reference TRBV5-1 and TRBJ1-4 for the parts outside the CDR3, the full variable domain is KAGVTQTPRYLIKTRGQQVTLSCSPISGHRSVSWYQQTPGQGLQFLFEYFSETQRNKGNFPGRFSGRQFSNSRSEMNVSTLELGDSALYLCASSPRQGDEKLFFGSGTQLSVL.

The V gene is TRBV6-1, the J gene TRBJ2-7; D gene uncertain. The CDR3 sequence is 11 residues long. CDR1 is MNHNS and CDR2 is SASEGT in the germline V gene. V lost 7 bases and J lost 2, with 6 bases in between. CDR3 protein: CASTRAYEQYF. DNA of the CDR3: TGTGCCAGCACCCGGGCCTACGAGCAGTACTTC.

There are a few counts of this clone. The rearrangement links TRBV7-2 to TRBJ2-7, with D hard to call. The CDR3 runs 13 residues. V was clipped by 2 bases and J by 2 bases, with 7 bases between them. Per the germline V gene, CDR1 is SGHTA and CDR2 is FQGNSA. The CDR3 nucleotides are TGTGCCAGCAGCTTACCTGGGGCCTACGAGCAGTACTTC. Residues: CASSLPGAYEQYF.